A selection of T cell receptor beta chains follows, all from one sample in a study of T cell responses to AZD1222 COVID-19 vaccine. Clones were read by immunoSEQ multiplex PCR, and TCRdb kept only the in-frame ones, dropping some. The sample consists of roughly 91,000 clones, 90% of them appearing once. Source: peripheral blood, taken on day 0 of AZD1222 vaccination. All receptors derive from an adult in good health. The conserved cysteine and the conserved F or W are not part of the CDR3 here.

V gene	J gene	CDR3 protein
TRBV4-1	TRBJ1-1	ASSQEGSEAF
TRBV5-1	TRBJ1-6	ASSLVAGSDSPLH
TRBV3-1/TRBV3-2	TRBJ1-2	ASSPNGAQGGYT
TRBV21-1	TRBJ1-1	ASSKGAARGAF
TRBV30	TRBJ1-5	AWSVRTGGQPQH
TRBV5-1	TRBJ1-3	ASSLTGALSGNTIY
TRBV10-3	TRBJ1-6	AISEVGVRNSPLH
TRBV7-9	TRBJ1-2	ASRTTGNYGYT
TRBV18	TRBJ2-5	ASSPNSASGGQETQY
TRBV29-1	TRBJ1-2	SVEFRTGDPYGYT
TRBV6-5	TRBJ2-7	ASGRSYEQY
TRBV7-9	TRBJ1-2	ASSPADGYT
TRBV2	TRBJ1-1	ASSERRQGNTEAF
TRBV5-6	TRBJ1-1	ASSGRQGVETEAF
TRBV18	TRBJ1-2	ASSPGVSSNYGYT
TRBV2	TRBJ2-1	ASNTDRGEQF
TRBV5-5	TRBJ2-6	ASSGTPVSSGANVLT
TRBV14	TRBJ2-1	ASSRAGGPPYEQF
TRBV4-1	TRBJ1-5	ASSQRETTGNQPQH
TRBV15	TRBJ1-1	ATLNPLGPLNTEAF
TRBV4-1	TRBJ1-6	ASSQDPPPGGVGNSPLH
TRBV19	TRBJ2-7	ASSTLGPGLTHEQY
TRBV20-1	TRBJ2-5	SASGIEETQY
TRBV2	TRBJ2-2	ASNPRGDTGELF
TRBV18	TRBJ2-2	ASSPDRNTGELF
TRBV27	TRBJ2-7	ASSPRDREVSEQY
TRBV6-5	TRBJ1-1	ASTGVGTEAF
TRBV13	TRBJ1-6	ASSSRVYSPLH
TRBV19	TRBJ2-5	ASSIVDRPQETQY
TRBV28	TRBJ1-2	ASTTPSRGYGYT
TRBV9	TRBJ1-5	ASSVSGISNQPQH
TRBV6-5	TRBJ1-1	ASSYSHNTEAF
TRBV7-2	TRBJ1-5	ASSLGWGGSNQPQH
TRBV29-1	TRBJ2-7	SVRQVRDSYEQY
TRBV28	TRBJ1-5	ASTGGQNQPQH
TRBV4-1	TRBJ2-7	ASSQVPSPAGAYEQY
TRBV10-3	TRBJ2-3	AISERGPREDTQY
TRBV14	TRBJ2-7	ASSQVSSGAEQY
TRBV29-1	TRBJ1-2	SVGPGGGYGYT
TRBV3-1/TRBV3-2	TRBJ1-2	ASSPAGSAFQGYT
TRBV29-1	TRBJ1-1	SVSPGLVGTEAF
TRBV28	TRBJ1-1	ASSQNRGRGTEAF
TRBV18	TRBJ2-7	ASSGTAPYEQY
TRBV30	TRBJ2-5	AWSVGVTQY
TRBV4-1	TRBJ2-7	ASSLLVGQKAYEQY